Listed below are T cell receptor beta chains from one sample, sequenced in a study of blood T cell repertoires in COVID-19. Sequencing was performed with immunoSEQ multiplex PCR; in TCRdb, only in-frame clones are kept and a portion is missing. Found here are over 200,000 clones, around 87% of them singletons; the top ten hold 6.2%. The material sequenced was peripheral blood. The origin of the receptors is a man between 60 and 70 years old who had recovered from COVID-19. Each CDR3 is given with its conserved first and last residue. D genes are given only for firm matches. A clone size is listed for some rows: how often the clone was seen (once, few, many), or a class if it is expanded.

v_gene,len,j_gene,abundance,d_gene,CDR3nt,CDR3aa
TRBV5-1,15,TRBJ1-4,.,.,TGCGCCAGCAGCTTGGTAGCGGGAATGTATGAAAAACTGTTTTTT,CASSLVAGMYEKLFF
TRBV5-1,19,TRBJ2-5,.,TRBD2,TGCGCCAGCAGCCTTCTAGCGGGGGGATCCTCAAGTAGGTCAGAGACCCAGTACTTC,CASSLLAGGSSSRSETQYF
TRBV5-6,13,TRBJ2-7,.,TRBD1,TGTGCCAGCAGCCGGACAGGGGCCTACGAGCAGTACTTC,CASSRTGAYEQYF
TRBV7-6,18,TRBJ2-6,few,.,TGTGCCAGCAGCTTATACATGGACACCCACTCTGGGGCCAACGTCCTGACTTTC,CASSLYMDTHSGANVLTF
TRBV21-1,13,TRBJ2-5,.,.,TGTGCCAGCCGGGGGAAAATAGGGGAGACCCAGTACTTC,CASRGKIGETQYF
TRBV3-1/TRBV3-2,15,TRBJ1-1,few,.,TGTGCCAGCAGCCAAGGCATTGGGCCGAACACTGAAGCTTTCTTT,CASSQGIGPNTEAFF
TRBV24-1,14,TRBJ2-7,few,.,TGTGCCACCAGTCCAGGGGTGGACCCCTACGAGCAGTACTTC,CATSPGVDPYEQYF
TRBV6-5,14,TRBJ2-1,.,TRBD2,TGTGCCTCCACTAGCGGGAGAGGGAACAATGAGCAGTTCTTC,CASTSGRGNNEQFF
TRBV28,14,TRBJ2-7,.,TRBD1,TGTGCCAGCAGGATTCCCGACAGGGGCCGCGAGCAGTACTTC,CASRIPDRGREQYF
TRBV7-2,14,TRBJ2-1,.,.,TGTGCCAGCAGCCTGGGGAGTGGGTATGATGAGCAGTTCTTC,CASSLGSGYDEQFF
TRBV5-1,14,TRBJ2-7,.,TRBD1,TGCGCCAGCAGCTCCGGACAGGGGTATGACGAGCAGTACTTC,CASSSGQGYDEQYF
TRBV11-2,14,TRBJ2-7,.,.,TGTGCCAGCAGCGCAGTGGGGGGAAACTACGAGCAGTACTTC,CASSAVGGNYEQYF
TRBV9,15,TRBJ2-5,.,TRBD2,TGTGCCAGCAGCGTGGCAGCGGGGGTCCAAGAGACCCAGTACTTC,CASSVAAGVQETQYF
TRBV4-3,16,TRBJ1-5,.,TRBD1,TGCGCCAGCAGCCAAGATTTAGGGACAGGGGATCAGCCCCAGCATTTT,CASSQDLGTGDQPQHF
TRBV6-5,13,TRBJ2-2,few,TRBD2,TGTGCCAGCTCGGGGGGATTCACCGGGGAGCTGTTTTTT,CASSGGFTGELFF
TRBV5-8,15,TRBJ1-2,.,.,TGTGCCAGCAGCTTGGTTACGGGAATAAACTATGGCTACACCTTC,CASSLVTGINYGYTF
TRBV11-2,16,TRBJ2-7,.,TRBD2,TGTGCCAGCACCCTAGGGGTGGGCGGGGGGACCTACGAGCAGTACTTC,CASTLGVGGGTYEQYF
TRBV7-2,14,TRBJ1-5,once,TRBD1,TGTGCCAGCAGCCTTGACAGGGTCGATCAGCCCCAGCATTTT,CASSLDRVDQPQHF
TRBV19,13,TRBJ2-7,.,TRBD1,TGTGCCAGCACCGGGACAGGGTCCTACGAGCAGTACTTC,CASTGTGSYEQYF
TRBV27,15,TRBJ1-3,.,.,TGTGCCAGCAGTTTACACAGGGACTCTGGAAACACCATATATTTT,CASSLHRDSGNTIYF
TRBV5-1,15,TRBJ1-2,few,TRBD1,TGCGCCAGCAGCTTGGCAGGACAGGGGTCAGATGGCTACACCTTC,CASSLAGQGSDGYTF
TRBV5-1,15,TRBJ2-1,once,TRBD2,TGCGCCAGCAGCCCGTCTAGCGGGACGGGGAATGAGCAGTTCTTC,CASSPSSGTGNEQFF
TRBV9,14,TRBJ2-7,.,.,TGTGCCAGCAGTTATAGCGAGAGGAACTACGAGCAGTACTTC,CASSYSERNYEQYF
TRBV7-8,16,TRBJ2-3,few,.,TGTGCCAGCAGCTTAAATGCGGGACAGAGCACAGATACGCAGTATTTT,CASSLNAGQSTDTQYF
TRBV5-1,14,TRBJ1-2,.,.,TGCGCCAGCAGCCCGGGAGGGAGTGAAGCTGCCTACACCTTC,CASSPGGSEAAYTF
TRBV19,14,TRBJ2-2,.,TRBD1,TGTGCCAGTAGTCCAGGGGGTTTCACCGGGGAGCTGTTTTTT,CASSPGGFTGELFF
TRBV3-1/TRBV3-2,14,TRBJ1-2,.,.,TGTGCCAGCAGCCAAGATACAGTTTTCTATGGCTACACCTTC,CASSQDTVFYGYTF
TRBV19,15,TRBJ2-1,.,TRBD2,TGTGCCAGTATCCCAGCGGGAGGGCCTTTGATCGAGCAGTTCTTC,CASIPAGGPLIEQFF
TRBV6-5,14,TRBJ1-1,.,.,TGTGCCAGCAGTTCACAGGCGATGAACACTGAAGCTTTCTTT,CASSSQAMNTEAFF
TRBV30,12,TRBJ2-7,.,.,TGTGCCGGCCTGGGGGCGGACTACGAGCAGTACTTC,CAGLGADYEQYF
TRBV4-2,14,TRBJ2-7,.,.,TGTGCCAGCAGCCAGGAGGGGGGGGCCTACGAGCAGTACTTC,CASSQEGGAYEQYF
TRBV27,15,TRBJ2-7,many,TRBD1,TGTGCCAGCAGGGACCCTCAGACAGGGACCTACGAGCAGTACTTC,CASRDPQTGTYEQYF
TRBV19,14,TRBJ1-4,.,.,TGTGCCAGTAGTATAGGACAGGTTTATGAAAAACTGTTTTTT,CASSIGQVYEKLFF